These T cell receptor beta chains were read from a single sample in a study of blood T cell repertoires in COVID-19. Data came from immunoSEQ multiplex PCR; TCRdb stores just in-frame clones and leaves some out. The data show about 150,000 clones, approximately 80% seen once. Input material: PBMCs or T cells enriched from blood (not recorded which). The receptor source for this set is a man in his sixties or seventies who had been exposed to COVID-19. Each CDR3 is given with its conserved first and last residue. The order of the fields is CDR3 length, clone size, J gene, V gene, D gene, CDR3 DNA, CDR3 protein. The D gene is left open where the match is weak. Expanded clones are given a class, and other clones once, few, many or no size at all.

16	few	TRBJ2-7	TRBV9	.	TGTGCCAGCAGCGTAGGTGACAGGGACTCATACTACGAGCAGTACTTC	CASSVGDRDSYYEQYF
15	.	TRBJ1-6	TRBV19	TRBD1	TGTGCCAGTACCGTAGGGGACAGGGGTAATTCACCCCTCCACTTT	CASTVGDRGNSPLHF
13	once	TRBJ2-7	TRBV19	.	TGTGCCAGTACCACTAAAGGTTTATACGAGCAGTACTTC	CASTTKGLYEQYF
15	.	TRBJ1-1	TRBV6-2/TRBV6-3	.	TGTGCCAGCAGTTACCGCCCCGGGAGTTACACTGAAGCTTTCTTT	CASSYRPGSYTEAFF
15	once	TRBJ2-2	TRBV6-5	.	TGTGCCAGCAGTCCTCGTGGGAGAATGACCGGGGAGCTGTTTTTT	CASSPRGRMTGELFF
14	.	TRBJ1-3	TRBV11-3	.	TGTGCCAGCAGCCCCCCAGGGGCTGGAAACACCATATATTTT	CASSPPGAGNTIYF
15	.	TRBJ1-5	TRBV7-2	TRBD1	TGTGCCAGCAGCACTGGACAGGGGAATAATCAGCCCCAGCATTTT	CASSTGQGNNQPQHF
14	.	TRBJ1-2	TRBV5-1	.	TGCGCCAGTTATAGCGGTAGAGAAGGTAATGGCTACACCTTC	CASYSGREGNGYTF
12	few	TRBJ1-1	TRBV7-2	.	TGTGCCAGCAGCTTACGACTTACTGAAGCTTTCTTT	CASSLRLTEAFF
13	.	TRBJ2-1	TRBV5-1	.	TGCGCCAGCAGCTTGGGGGCCGGGGGGCCAAAGTTCTTC	CASSLGAGGPKFF
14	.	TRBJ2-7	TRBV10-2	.	TGCGCCAGCAGTGACAACAGGGGACTCCACGAGCAGTACTTC	CASSDNRGLHEQYF
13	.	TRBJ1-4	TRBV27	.	TGTGCCAGCAGTTTCTTTCAGGGGGAAAAACTGTTTTTT	CASSFFQGEKLFF
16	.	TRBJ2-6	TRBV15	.	TGTGCCACCAGCAGAGGGGCCAGCTCTGGGGCCAACGTCCTGACTTTC	CATSRGASSGANVLTF
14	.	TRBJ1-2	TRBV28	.	TGTGCCAGCCCGTTCAGGGTCCCTAACTATGGCTACACCTTC	CASPFRVPNYGYTF
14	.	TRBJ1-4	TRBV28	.	TGTGCCAGCAGTTTCCCGGGGTCTAATGAAAAACTGTTTTTT	CASSFPGSNEKLFF
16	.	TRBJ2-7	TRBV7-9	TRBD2	TGTGCCAGCAGCCTGCCGACTAGCGGGGTCTCCTACGAGCAGTACTTC	CASSLPTSGVSYEQYF
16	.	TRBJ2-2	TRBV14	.	TGTGCCAGCAGCCAAGGTTTTTCGGGGGACACCGGGGAGCTGTTTTTT	CASSQGFSGDTGELFF
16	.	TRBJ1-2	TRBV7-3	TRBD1	TGTGCCAGCAGCGTCCTTTACAGGGGGCGCGACTATGGCTACACCTTC	CASSVLYRGRDYGYTF
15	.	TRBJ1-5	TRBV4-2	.	TGTGCCAGCAGCCAAGAACAGGGCACCAATCAGCCCCAGCATTTT	CASSQEQGTNQPQHF
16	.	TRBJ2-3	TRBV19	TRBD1	TGTGCCAGTAGTATGCGGGGACAGGGGTTAGCAGATACGCAGTATTTT	CASSMRGQGLADTQYF
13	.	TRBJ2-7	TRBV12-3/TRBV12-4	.	TGTGCCAGCAGGCCGACTAGTTTCAGCGAGCAGTACTTC	CASRPTSFSEQYF
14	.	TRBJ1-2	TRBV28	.	TGTGCCAGCAGTTCGCCGGGACACGGCTATGGCTACACCTTC	CASSSPGHGYGYTF
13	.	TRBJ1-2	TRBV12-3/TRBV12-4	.	TGTGCCAGCAGTTTGGGGGCCCCTTATGGCTACACCTTC	CASSLGAPYGYTF
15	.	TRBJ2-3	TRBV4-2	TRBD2	TGTGCCAGCAGCCCCCGGACTAGCGAACAGGGTACGCAGTATTTT	CASSPRTSEQGTQYF
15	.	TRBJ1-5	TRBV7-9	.	TGTGCCAGCAGCTTAGGGGTAGCGGATAATCAGCCCCAGCATTTT	CASSLGVADNQPQHF
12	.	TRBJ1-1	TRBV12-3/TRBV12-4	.	TGTGCCAGCAGTTTAGTGCGCACTGAAGCTTTCTTT	CASSLVRTEAFF
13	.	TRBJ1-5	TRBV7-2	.	TGTGCCAGCAGCACCAGGGGCGGGCAGCCCCAGCATTTT	CASSTRGGQPQHF
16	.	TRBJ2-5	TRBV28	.	TGTGCCAGCAGTACCAATATAGGGGTCGGCCAAGAGACCCAGTACTTC	CASSTNIGVGQETQYF
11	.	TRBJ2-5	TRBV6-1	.	TGTGCCAGCAGTGAAGGGGCCCGCCAGTACTTC	CASSEGARQYF
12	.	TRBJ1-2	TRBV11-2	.	TGTGCCAGCAGCGGACAGAACTATGGCTACACCTTC	CASSGQNYGYTF
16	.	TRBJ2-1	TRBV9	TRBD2	TGTGCCAGCAGCGTGCAACTAGCGGGGGGTTTCAATGAGCAGTTCTTC	CASSVQLAGGFNEQFF
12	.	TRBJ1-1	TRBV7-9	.	TGTGCCAGCAGCCCCGGGTCCTCGAGGGCTTTCTTT	CASSPGSSRAFF
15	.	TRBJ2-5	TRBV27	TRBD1	TGTGCCAGCAGTACCCGGACAGGTACCCAAGAGACCCAGTACTTC	CASSTRTGTQETQYF
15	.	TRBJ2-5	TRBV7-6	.	TGTGCCAGCAGCCCCGGCTCAGGGTCTGTAGAGACCCAGTACTTC	CASSPGSGSVETQYF
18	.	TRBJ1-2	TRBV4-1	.	TGCGCCAGCAGCCTTATCTACGCGTCCCGGGGGGATGGCTATGGCTACACCTTC	CASSLIYASRGDGYGYTF
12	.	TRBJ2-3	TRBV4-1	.	TGCGCCAGCAGCCAAGATTCGGATACGCAGTATTTT	CASSQDSDTQYF
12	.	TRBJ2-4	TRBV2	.	TGTGCCAGTAGCAGGGTTGGGAACATTCAGTACTTC	CASSRVGNIQYF
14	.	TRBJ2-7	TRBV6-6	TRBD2	TGTGCCAGCACGTTAGCGGGCCCCGACTACGAGCAGTACTTC	CASTLAGPDYEQYF
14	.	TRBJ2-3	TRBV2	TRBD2	TGTGCCAGCCGCGCGGGGGTAGCCACAGATACGCAGTATTTT	CASRAGVATDTQYF
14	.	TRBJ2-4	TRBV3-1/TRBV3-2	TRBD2	TGTGCCAGCAGCCAGGGTAGCGGGAGAAACATTCAGTACTTC	CASSQGSGRNIQYF
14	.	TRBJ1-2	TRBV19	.	TGTGCCAGTGTCCAGGACGGAGGTATGGGTGGCTACACCTTC	CASVQDGGMGGYTF
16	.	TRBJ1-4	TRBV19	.	TGTGCCAGTAGTATCCCCGACGGGTCAACTAATGAAAAACTGTTTTTT	CASSIPDGSTNEKLFF
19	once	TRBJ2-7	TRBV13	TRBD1	TGTGCCAGCAGCTCGTACCGGGACAGGGGAAAGGGATTGGCCTACGAGCAGTACTTC	CASSSYRDRGKGLAYEQYF
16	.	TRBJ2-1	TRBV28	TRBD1	TGTGCCAGCAGGCTTTGGGACAGCAGCTCCTACAATGAGCAGTTCTTC	CASRLWDSSSYNEQFF
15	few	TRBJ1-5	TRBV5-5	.	TGTGCCAGCAGCTTGGAGGTAACAGGGTATCAGCCCCAGCATTTT	CASSLEVTGYQPQHF
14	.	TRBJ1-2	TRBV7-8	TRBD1	TGTGCCAGCAGCTGGGCCGGGACAGGGCCTGGCTACACCTTC	CASSWAGTGPGYTF
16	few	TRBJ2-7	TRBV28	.	TGTGCCAGCAGTTCCCTCAGGGGGGAGTCGCTCTACGAGCAGTACTTC	CASSSLRGESLYEQYF
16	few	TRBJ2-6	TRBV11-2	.	TGTGCCAGCAGGGTTCTGGGGAGCTCTGGGGCCAACGTCCTGACTTTC	CASRVLGSSGANVLTF
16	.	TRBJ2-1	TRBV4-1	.	TGCGCCAGCAGCCAAGATCCTAGCTCCATCTACAATGAGCAGTTCTTC	CASSQDPSSIYNEQFF
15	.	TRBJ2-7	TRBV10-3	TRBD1	TGTGCCATCAGTGTGACCGGGACAGGGGACTACGAGCAGTACTTC	CAISVTGTGDYEQYF
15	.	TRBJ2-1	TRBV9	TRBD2	TGTGCCAGCACCTCGGGGGGAAGCTCCTACAATGAGCAGTTCTTC	CASTSGGSSYNEQFF